These 27 T cell receptor beta chains were all obtained from the same sample, sequenced in a study of T-cell reconstitution after alpha-beta-depleted transplantation in children. Preparation of the TCRbeta library used unique molecular identifiers. TCRdb reprocessed the PCR reads with MiXCR, giving one entry per CDR3 protein. Among hundreds of thousands of distinct CDR3 sequences listed, about 15% were seen once. The sequenced sample was PBMCs from the stem cell graft donor, obtained from the stem cell graft. The origin of the receptors is a human donor who donated a stem cell graft to a child with acute myeloid leukemia.

This clonotype was observed a handful of times. The chain is built from TRBV7-7 and TRBJ2-5; 11 nucleotides align to TRBD1. CDR1 SSHAT and CDR2 FNYEAQ come from the germline V gene (reference sequence). The trim removed 3 bases at V and 5 bases at J, leaving 5 bases unmatched. This CDR3 region has 15 residues. This CDR3 reads CASSFGQGASETQYF. CDR3 DNA sequence: TGTGCCAGCAGCTTCGGACAGGGGGCTAGCGAGACCCAGTACTTC.

As for this clonotype: A read error may explain this, as a much larger clone is one base away. The rearrangement uses TRBV5-1 and TRBJ1-5; D is unresolved. The CDR3 runs 15 residues. Germline CDR1 reads SGHRS; CDR2 reads YFSETQ. The V gene lost 0 bases and the J gene lost 5 bases, with 12 bases spanning the gap. As DNA, the CDR3 is TGCGCCAGCAGCTTGGAGGGAGTTATTTATCAGCCCCAGCATTTT. Translation gives CASSLEGVIYQPQHF.

On this clonotype itself: A junction end diverges from the germline sequence, so it may reflect a read error. The chain combines TRBV12-3 or TRBV12-4 with TRBJ1-5; possible D gene TRBD1, 5 bases. The CDR3 is 14 amino acids. In nucleotides, the CDR3 is TGTGCCAGCAGTTTAACTCGGGGCAATCAGCCCGAGCATTTT. Encoded protein: CASSLTRGNQPEHF.

The CDR3 loop reads CSARPISYEQYF. CDR3 bases: TGCAGTGCTAGACCGATCTCCTACGAGCAGTACTTC. The rearrangement joins TRBV20-1 to TRBJ2-7; D is uncertain. The CDR3 totals 12 residues. V was clipped by 2 bases and J by 0 bases, with 5 bases between them. Germline V gene data show CDR1 as DFQATT and CDR2 as SNEGSKA (reference sequence).

This clonotype was counted many times. The rearrangement joins TRBV20-1 to TRBJ2-7; 9 nucleotides line up with TRBD1. The V segment lost 7 bases and the J segment 1 base; nucleotides outside the gene matches: 11. The CDR3 sequence is 15 residues long. The germline V gene encodes CDR1 DFQATT and CDR2 SNEGSKA (reference sequence). The CDR3 spells CSGRDRAFGSYEQYF. CDR3 DNA sequence: TGCAGTGGTCGGGACAGGGCCTTCGGATCCTACGAGCAGTACTTC.

V gene TRBV5-5 combines with J gene TRBJ1-2, with 10 bases lining up with TRBD1. Germline CDR1 SGHKS, CDR2 YYEKEE (reference sequence). With V trimmed by 5 bases and J by 6 bases, 4 bases remained unmatched. CDR3 length equals 13 residues. The CDR3 DNA reads TGTGCCAGCAGGGCGACAGGGGGCGATGGCTACACCTTC. This translates into CASRATGGDGYTF.

The sample holds a few counts of this clonotype. This chain uses TRBV4-1 with TRBJ1-6; D ambiguous. V lost 2 bases to trimming and J lost 9 bases, with 11 bases between them. This CDR3 contains 14 residues. Germline assignment: CDR1 MGHRA and CDR2 YSYEKL. The CDR3 is CASSQTLVVSPLHF. The CDR3 DNA reads TGCGCCAGCAGCCAAACGTTGGTGGTTTCACCCCTCCACTTT.

The sample holds a few counts of this clonotype. The J gene is TRBJ2-7, the V gene TRBV28, with D maybe TRBD1 (6 bases). Germline CDR1 MDHEN, CDR2 SYDVKM. The CDR3 sequence is 12 residues long. Deletions cut 5 bases from V and 5 bases from J, with 10 bases between. The CDR3 loop is CASSEGVHEQYF. In DNA, the CDR3 is TGTGCCAGCAGTGAGGGGGTCCACGAGCAGTACTTC.

This clonotype has only one observation. A single base separates this from a much larger clone, so it may be a read error. The chain has TRBV7-3 and TRBJ1-1, with no clear D. CDR1 is SGHTA, CDR2 FQGTGA, per germline. V lost 1 base to trimming and J lost 7 bases, with 10 bases between them. This CDR3 has 13 residues. Written as DNA, the CDR3 is TGTGCCAGCAGCTTAAGGATGGCGGATGAAGCTTTCTTT. The encoded protein is CASSLRMADEAFF.

This rearrangement joins TRBV15 to TRBJ2-5; TRBD1 is a possible D gene (6 bases). Per the germline V gene, CDR1 is LNHNV and CDR2 is YYDKDF (reference sequence). This CDR3 is built from 15 residues. Deletions cut 2 bases from V and 1 base from J, with 11 bases between. The CDR3 reads CATSRNTGTQETQYF. CDR3 in DNA: TGTGCCACCAGCAGAAACACAGGGACCCAAGAGACCCAGTACTTC.

The chain has TRBV7-2 and TRBJ1-6, with no clear D. Germline V CDR1 and CDR2: SGHTA, FQGNSA. The CDR3 length is 13 residues. V shed 8 bases and J shed 0 bases, with 5 bases lying between them. CDR3 nucleotide sequence: TGTGCCAGCCTCCTCTCCTATAATTCACCCCTCCACTTT. Its protein product is CASLLSYNSPLHF.

The table lists this clonotype with a few counts. The chain has TRBV20-1 and TRBJ2-3; 12 positions agree with TRBD2. This CDR3 spans 14 amino acids. J lost 4 bases, V lost 5 bases, and 4 bases had no gene match. Germline-derived CDR1 and CDR2 are DFQATT and SNEGSKA (reference sequence). The CDR3 bases are TGCAGTGCTTTGGCTAGCGGGGGGGCAGATACGCAGTATTTT. This sequence encodes CSALASGGADTQYF.

This clonotype was seen repeatedly, ten times or more. The V gene is TRBV12-3 or TRBV12-4, the J gene TRBJ1-1; D gene unclear. Trimming removed 4 bases from V and 0 bases from J, with 6 bases in between. The CDR3 totals 13 residues. As DNA, the CDR3 is TGTGCCAGCAGTTCCAGCATGAACACTGAAGCTTTCTTT. It specifies CASSSSMNTEAFF.

In this sample, this clonotype turned up a few times. This rearrangement joins TRBV12-3 or TRBV12-4 to TRBJ2-2; the D call may be TRBD1 or TRBD2 (5 bases each). This CDR3 region has 16 residues. The ends were cut back, 5 bases at V and 0 bases at J, with 13 bases in the middle. The CDR3 is CASSVRGRANTGELFF. For the CDR3, the DNA is TGTGCCAGCAGTGTCCGGGGCCGTGCGAACACCGGGGAGCTGTTTTTT.

The rearrangement links TRBV20-1 to TRBJ2-1, with 7 bases aligning to TRBD1. The junction had 5 bases not matched to a gene; V was cut back by 3 bases and J by 0 bases. From germline, CDR1 is DFQATT and CDR2 SNEGSKA (reference sequence). The CDR3 extends over 15 amino acids. CDR3 residues: CSASTGASSYNEQFF. The DNA for the CDR3 is TGCAGTGCTAGTACAGGGGCTAGCTCCTACAATGAGCAGTTCTTC.

The chain carries TRBV7-2 and TRBJ2-7; D not certain. The V and J ends lost 5 bases and 0 bases respectively, with 11 bases between them. CDR3 length: 14 amino acids. Germline CDR1 is SGHTA and CDR2 is FQGNSA. CDR3 in amino acids: CASSPQVDSYEQYF. Written as DNA, the CDR3 is TGTGCCAGCAGCCCTCAGGTGGACTCCTACGAGCAGTACTTC.

V and J are TRBV7-3 and TRBJ2-2; D may match TRBD1 or TRBD2 (5 bases each). The V gene lost 5 bases and the J gene lost 7 bases, with 14 bases spanning the gap. The CDR3 has 14 amino acids. Germline assignment: CDR1 SGHTA and CDR2 FQGTGA. The CDR3 DNA reads TGTGCCAGCAGCACCCGGGACGACAGCGGGGAGCTGTTTTTT. Its translation is CASSTRDDSGELFF. Using reference TRBV7-3 and TRBJ2-2 for the parts outside the CDR3, the full variable domain is GAGVSQTPSNKVTEKGKYVELRCDPISGHTALYWYRQSLGQGPEFLIYFQGTGAADDSGLPNDRFFAVRPEGSVSTLKIQRTERGDSAVYLCASSTRDDSGELFFGEGSRLTVL.

This clonotype appeared many times. V and J are TRBV10-3 and TRBJ2-3; 16 nucleotides match TRBD2. The CDR3 has 18 residues. The J segment lost 1 base and the V segment lost 6 bases, leaving 7 bases of the junction unmatched. Germline V lookup: CDR1 ENHRY, CDR2 SYGVKD. CDR3 sequence (DNA): TGTGCCATCAGACCGGGACTAGCGGGGGGGAACGGCACAGATACGCAGTATTTT. As protein: CAIRPGLAGGNGTDTQYF.

This clonotype has ten or more counts. The chain carries TRBV7-9 and TRBJ2-7; D remains unclear. This CDR3 comprises 14 residues. Per germline, CDR1 SEHNR and CDR2 FQNEAQ (reference sequence). V was pared by 1 base and J by 3 bases, with 10 bases between. The CDR3 DNA is TGTGCCAGCAGCTTAGTTGGCAATGTCTACGAGCAGTACGTC. This gives the protein CASSLVGNVYEQYV.

This clonotype has more than one count but fewer than ten. V and J are TRBV5-1 and TRBJ1-2; the match to TRBD1 covers 8 bases. The CDR3 contains 12 residues. V lost 3 bases to trimming and J lost 8 bases; unmatched junction nucleotides: 3. In germline, CDR1 is SGHRS, CDR2 YFSETQ. The CDR3: CASSSRGQGYTF. CDR3 bases: TGCGCCAGCAGCTCCAGGGGGCAAGGCTACACCTTC.

This clonotype was recorded at least ten times. V and J are TRBV20-1 and TRBJ1-6, with D possibly TRBD1 on 6 matching bases. The CDR3 sequence is 16 residues long. CDR1 and CDR2 (germline): DFQATT, SNEGSKA (reference sequence). With 3 bases removed from V and 7 bases from J, the gap between germline ends came to 19 bases. CDR3 protein: CSASIAGAVINSPLHF. The CDR3, as DNA: TGCAGTGCTAGCATAGCGGGGGCCGTTATAAATTCACCCCTCCACTTT.

Only a few counts were recorded for this clonotype. The chain couples TRBV6-6 to TRBJ2-3; TRBD2 aligns across 7 bases. With V trimmed by 7 bases and J by 11 bases, 9 bases remained unmatched. CDR1 and CDR2 from the germline V gene are MNHNY and SVGAGI (reference sequence). The CDR3 has 12 amino acids. CDR3: CASTIRTGGQYF. As DNA, the CDR3 is TGTGCCAGCACCATAAGAACGGGGGGGCAGTATTTT.

The gene calls are TRBV7-8 and TRBJ2-7; the D is unclear. Trimming pared 2 bases from V and 9 bases from J, leaving 14 bases between. Germline CDR1 and CDR2: SGHVS and FQNEAQ. The CDR3 runs to 13 residues. CDR3 sequence: CASSLIRFSGQYF. CDR3 DNA: TGTGCCAGCAGCTTAATCAGGTTTTCAGGGCAGTACTTC.

The V call is TRBV15, the J call TRBJ2-3; possibly TRBD2 for D (5 bases). The germline V and J ends were trimmed by 1 base and 0 bases, with 11 bases remaining between them. The germline gives CDR1 LNHNV, CDR2 YYDKDF (reference sequence). This CDR3 comprises 16 residues. The CDR3: CATSRGTGLSTDTQYF. CDR3 bases: TGTGCCACCAGCAGAGGGACGGGGTTAAGCACAGATACGCAGTATTTT.

The table lists this clonotype with many counts. The chain joins TRBV9 to TRBJ2-1; 7 bases are shared with TRBD2. CDR1 and CDR2 from the germline V gene are SGDLS and YYNGEE. The V segment lost 0 bases and the J segment 0 bases; nucleotides outside the gene matches: 3. The CDR3 has 16 amino acids. The CDR3 reads CASSVDGGGSYNEQFF. The CDR3 DNA follows: TGTGCCAGCAGCGTAGATGGGGGGGGCTCCTACAATGAGCAGTTCTTC.

The chain has TRBV13 and TRBJ1-1; maybe TRBD1 (6 bases). Germline lookup yields CDR1 PRHDT and CDR2 FYEKMQ (reference sequence). The germline V and J ends were trimmed by 6 bases and 0 bases, with 14 bases remaining between them. The CDR3 sequence is 15 residues long. CDR3 sequence: CASSLPQGMNTEAFF. CDR3 sequence (DNA): TGTGCCAGCAGTTTACCCCAGGGGATGAACACTGAAGCTTTCTTT.

Ten or more counts support this clonotype. The chain uses TRBV7-9 and TRBJ1-2; tentative D call: TRBD1 (5 bases). The CDR3 has 14 residues. The germline gives CDR1 SEHNR, CDR2 FQNEAQ (reference sequence). Trimming took 3 bases from V and 7 from J, leaving 15 bases between them. In nucleotides, the CDR3 is TGTGCCAGCAGCTTCGCAGGGCGCGTAGGTGGCTACACCTTC. It translates to CASSFAGRVGGYTF. The full variable domain, with the rest looked up from reference TRBV7-9 and TRBJ1-2, is DTGVSQNPRHKITKRGQNVTFRCDPISEHNRLYWYRQTLGQGPEFLTYFQNEAQLEKSRLLSDRFSAERPKGSFSTLEIQRTEQGDSAMYLCASSFAGRVGGYTFGSGTRLTVV.